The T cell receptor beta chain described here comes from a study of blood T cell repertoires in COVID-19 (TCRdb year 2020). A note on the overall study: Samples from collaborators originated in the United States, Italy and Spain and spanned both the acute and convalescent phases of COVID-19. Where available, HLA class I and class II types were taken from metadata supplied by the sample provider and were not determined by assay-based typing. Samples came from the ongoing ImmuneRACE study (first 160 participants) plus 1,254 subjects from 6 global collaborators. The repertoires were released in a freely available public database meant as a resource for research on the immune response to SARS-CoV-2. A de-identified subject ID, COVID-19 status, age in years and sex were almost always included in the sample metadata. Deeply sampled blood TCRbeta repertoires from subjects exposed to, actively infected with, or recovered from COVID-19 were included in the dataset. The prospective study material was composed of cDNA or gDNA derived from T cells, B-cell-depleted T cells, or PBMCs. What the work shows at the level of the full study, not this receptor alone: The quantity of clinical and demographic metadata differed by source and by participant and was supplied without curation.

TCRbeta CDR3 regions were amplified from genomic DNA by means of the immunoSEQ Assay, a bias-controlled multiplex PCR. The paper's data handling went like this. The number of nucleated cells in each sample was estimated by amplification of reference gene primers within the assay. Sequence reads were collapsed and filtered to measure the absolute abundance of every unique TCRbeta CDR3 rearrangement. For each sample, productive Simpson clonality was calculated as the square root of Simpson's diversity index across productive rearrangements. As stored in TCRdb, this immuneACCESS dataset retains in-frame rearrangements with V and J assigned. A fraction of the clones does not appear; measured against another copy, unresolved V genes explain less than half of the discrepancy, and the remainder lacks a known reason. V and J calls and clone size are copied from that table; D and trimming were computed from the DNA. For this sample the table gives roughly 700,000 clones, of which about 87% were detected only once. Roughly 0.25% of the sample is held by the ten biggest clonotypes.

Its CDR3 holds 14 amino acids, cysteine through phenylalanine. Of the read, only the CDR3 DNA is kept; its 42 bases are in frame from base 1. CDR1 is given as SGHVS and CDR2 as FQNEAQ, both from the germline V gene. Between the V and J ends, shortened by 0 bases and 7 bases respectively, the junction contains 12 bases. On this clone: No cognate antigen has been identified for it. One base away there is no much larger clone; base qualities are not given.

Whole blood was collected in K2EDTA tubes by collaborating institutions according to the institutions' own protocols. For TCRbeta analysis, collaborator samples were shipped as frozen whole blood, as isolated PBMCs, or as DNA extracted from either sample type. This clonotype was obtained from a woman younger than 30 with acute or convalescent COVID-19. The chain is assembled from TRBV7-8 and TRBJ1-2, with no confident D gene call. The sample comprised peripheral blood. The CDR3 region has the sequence CASSLAAGWFGYTF. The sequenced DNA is TGTGCCAGCAGCTTAGCTGCAGGTTGGTTTGGCTACACCTTC.